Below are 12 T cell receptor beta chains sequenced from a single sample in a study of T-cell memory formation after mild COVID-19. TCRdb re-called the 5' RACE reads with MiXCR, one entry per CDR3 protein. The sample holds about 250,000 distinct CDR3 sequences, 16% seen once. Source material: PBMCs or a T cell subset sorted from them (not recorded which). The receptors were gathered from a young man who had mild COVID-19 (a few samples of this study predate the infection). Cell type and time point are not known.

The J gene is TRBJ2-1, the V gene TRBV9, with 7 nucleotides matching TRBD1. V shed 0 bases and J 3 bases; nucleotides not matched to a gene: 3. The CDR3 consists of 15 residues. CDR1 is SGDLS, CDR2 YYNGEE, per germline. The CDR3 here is CASSVGDRLYNEQFF. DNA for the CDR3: TGTGCCAGCAGCGTAGGGGACAGACTCTACAATGAGCAGTTCTTC.

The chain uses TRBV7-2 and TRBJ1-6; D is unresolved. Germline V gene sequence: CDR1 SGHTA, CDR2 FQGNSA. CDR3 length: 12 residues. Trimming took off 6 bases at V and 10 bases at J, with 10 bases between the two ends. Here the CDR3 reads CASRGLDSPLHF. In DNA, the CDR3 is TGTGCCAGCAGAGGTCTAGACTCACCCCTCCACTTT. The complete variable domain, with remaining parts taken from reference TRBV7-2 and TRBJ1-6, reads GAGVSQSPSNKVTEKGKDVELRCDPISGHTALYWYRQSLGQGLEFLIYFQGNSAPDKSGLPSDRFSAERTGGSVSTLTIQRTQQEDSAVYLCASRGLDSPLHFGNGTRLTVT.

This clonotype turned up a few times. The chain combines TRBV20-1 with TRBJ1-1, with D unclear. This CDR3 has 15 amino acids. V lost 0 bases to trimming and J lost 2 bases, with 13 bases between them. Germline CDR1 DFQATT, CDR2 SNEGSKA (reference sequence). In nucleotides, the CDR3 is TGCAGTGCTAGAGATCAGCCAGCCTTAAACACTGAAGCTTTCTTT. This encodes CSARDQPALNTEAFF.

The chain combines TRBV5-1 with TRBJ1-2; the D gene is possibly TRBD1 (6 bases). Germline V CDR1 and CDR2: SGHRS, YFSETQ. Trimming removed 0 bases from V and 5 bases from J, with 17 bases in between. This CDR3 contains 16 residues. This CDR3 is CASSLETARRGYGYTF. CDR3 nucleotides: TGCGCCAGCAGCTTGGAAACGGCTCGCAGGGGATATGGCTACACCTTC.

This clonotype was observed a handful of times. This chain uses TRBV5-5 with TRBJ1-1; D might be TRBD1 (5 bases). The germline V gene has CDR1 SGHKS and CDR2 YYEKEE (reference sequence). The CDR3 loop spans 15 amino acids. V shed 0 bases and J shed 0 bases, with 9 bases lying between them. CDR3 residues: CASSLDGALNTEAFF. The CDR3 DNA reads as TGTGCCAGCAGCTTGGACGGGGCCTTGAACACTGAAGCTTTCTTT. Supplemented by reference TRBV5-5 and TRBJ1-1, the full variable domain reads DAGVTQSPTHLIKTRGQQVTLRCSPISGHKSVSWYQQVLGQGPQFIFQYYEKEERGRGNFPDRFSARQFPNYSSELNVNALLLGDSALYLCASSLDGALNTEAFFGQGTRLTVV.

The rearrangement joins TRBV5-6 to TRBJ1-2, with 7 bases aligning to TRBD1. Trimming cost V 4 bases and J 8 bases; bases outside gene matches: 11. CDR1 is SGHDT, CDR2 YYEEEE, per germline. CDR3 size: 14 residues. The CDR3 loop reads CASSPDGTVIGYTF. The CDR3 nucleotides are TGTGCCAGCAGCCCCGATGGGACAGTAATCGGCTACACCTTC.

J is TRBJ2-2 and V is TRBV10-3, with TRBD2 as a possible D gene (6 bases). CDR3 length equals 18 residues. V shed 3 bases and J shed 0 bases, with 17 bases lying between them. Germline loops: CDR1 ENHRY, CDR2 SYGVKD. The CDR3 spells CAISDNPGLGANTGELFF. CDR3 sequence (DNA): TGTGCCATCAGTGACAACCCGGGACTGGGGGCGAACACCGGGGAGCTGTTTTTT.

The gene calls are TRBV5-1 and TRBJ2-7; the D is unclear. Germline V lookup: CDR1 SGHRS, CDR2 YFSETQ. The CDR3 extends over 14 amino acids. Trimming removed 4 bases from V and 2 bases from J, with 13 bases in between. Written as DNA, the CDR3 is TGCGCCAGCAGCGAAATCGGCGGAGCCTACGAGCAGTACTTC. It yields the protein CASSEIGGAYEQYF.

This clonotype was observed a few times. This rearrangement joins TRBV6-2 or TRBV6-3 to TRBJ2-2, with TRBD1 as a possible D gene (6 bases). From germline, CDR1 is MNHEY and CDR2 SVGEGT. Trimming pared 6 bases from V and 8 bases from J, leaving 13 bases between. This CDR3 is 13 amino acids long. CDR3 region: CASRQTGSGELFF. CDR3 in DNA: TGTGCCAGCAGACAAACAGGGTCTGGGGAGCTGTTTTTT.

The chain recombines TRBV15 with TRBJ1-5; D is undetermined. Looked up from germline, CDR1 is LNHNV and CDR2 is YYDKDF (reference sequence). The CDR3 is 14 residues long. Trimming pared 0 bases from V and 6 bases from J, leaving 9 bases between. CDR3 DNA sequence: TGTGCCACCAGCAGAGATCCGGTTGCTCAGCCCCAGCATTTT. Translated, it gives CATSRDPVAQPQHF.

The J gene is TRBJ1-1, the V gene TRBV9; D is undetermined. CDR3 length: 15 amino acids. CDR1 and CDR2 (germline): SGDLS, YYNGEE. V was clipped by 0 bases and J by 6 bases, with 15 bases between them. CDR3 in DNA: TGTGCCAGCAGCGTAGAGGGAGGGCCCAGCGCTGAAGCTTTCTTT. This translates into CASSVEGGPSAEAFF. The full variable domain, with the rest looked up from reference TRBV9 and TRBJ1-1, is DSGVTQTPKHLITATGQRVTLRCSPRSGDLSVYWYQQSLDQGLQFLIQYYNGEERAKGNILERFSAQQFPDLHSELNLSSLELGDSALYFCASSVEGGPSAEAFFGQGTRLTVV.

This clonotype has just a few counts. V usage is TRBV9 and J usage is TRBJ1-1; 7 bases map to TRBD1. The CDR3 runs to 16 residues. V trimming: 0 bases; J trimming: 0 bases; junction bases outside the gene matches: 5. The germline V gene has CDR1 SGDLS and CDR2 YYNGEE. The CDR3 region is CASSVGQGRVNTEAFF. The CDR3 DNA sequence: TGTGCCAGCAGCGTAGGACAGGGAAGGGTGAACACTGAAGCTTTCTTT.